These 3 T cell receptor beta chains came from one sample sequenced in a study of PD-1 blockade in mismatch repair-deficient tumors. Repertoires were generated with immunoSEQ multiplex PCR, while TCRdb's copy carries only in-frame clones and drops some. The sample has 100,000 to 150,000 clones, roughly 86% seen once. The sample consisted of peripheral blood, taken 44 weeks after starting pembrolizumab. These TCRs come from an adult with mismatch repair-deficient cancer.

CDR3 residues: CASSLLLAGGAGELFF. CDR3 sequence (DNA): TGTGCCAGCAGTTTATTGCTAGCGGGAGGGGCCGGGGAGCTGTTTTTT. The V call is TRBV27, the J call TRBJ2-2; 12 nucleotides match TRBD2. Germline lookup yields CDR1 MNHEY and CDR2 SMNVEV (reference sequence). V was pared by 1 base and J by 6 bases, with 3 bases of the junction left unmatched. The CDR3 spans 16 residues.

V is TRBV5-1 and J is TRBJ2-3; the D is unclear. This CDR3 has 14 amino acids. Germline assignment: CDR1 SGHRS and CDR2 YFSETQ. Trimming took off 0 bases at V and 5 bases at J, with 10 bases between the two ends. The CDR3 protein is CASSLVGSGDTQYF. The CDR3, as DNA: TGCGCCAGCAGCTTGGTAGGGTCGGGAGATACGCAGTATTTT.

V is TRBV7-8 and J is TRBJ2-5, with D possibly TRBD1 on 5 matching bases. V was shortened by 2 bases and J by 1 base, with 11 bases between the two germline ends. The germline CDR1 and CDR2 sequences are SGHVS and FQNEAQ. This CDR3 is 15 amino acids long. As DNA, the CDR3 is TGTGCCAGCAGCTTAAGATGGGGCCCCCAAGAGACCCAGTACTTC. Protein product: CASSLRWGPQETQYF. The whole variable domain, remainder taken from reference TRBV7-8 and TRBJ2-5, is GAGVSQSPRYKVAKRGQDVALRCDPISGHVSLFWYQQALGQGPEFLTYFQNEAQLDKSGLPSDRFFAERPEGSVSTLKIQRTQQEDSAVYLCASSLRWGPQETQYFGPGTRLLVL.